This T cell receptor beta chain was recorded in a study of blood T cell repertoires in COVID-19 (TCRdb year 2020). Study-level background: The collaborator samples originated in the United States, Italy and Spain and spanned the acute and convalescent phases of COVID-19. Nearly every sample came with metadata listing a de-identified subject ID, COVID-19 status, age in years and sex. Deeply sampled blood TCRbeta repertoires from subjects exposed to, actively infected with, or recovered from COVID-19 were included in the dataset. A freely available public database, intended as a resource for researchers studying the immune response to SARS-CoV-2, is where the repertoires were released. Where available, HLA class I and class II types were taken from metadata supplied by the sample provider and were not determined by assay-based typing. The samples were drawn from the first 160 participants of the ongoing ImmuneRACE study and from 950 to 1,500 subjects provided by 6 global collaborators. The prospective study material was composed of cDNA or gDNA derived from T cells, B-cell-depleted T cells, or PBMCs. Beyond this particular receptor, the publication reports: How much clinical and demographic metadata was included differed by source and by participant, and the metadata was provided uncurated.

This clone has more than one count but fewer than ten. Its antigen has not been determined. Base-call qualities are not available, and no considerably larger clone is one nucleotide away. The CDR3 spans 14 residues, from the cysteine through the phenylalanine. The sequence is cut down to CDR3 DNA, 42 bases in frame from base 1. The V end gives up 4 bases and the J end 8 bases, leaving 7 bases in the junction not matched to a gene. CDR1 and CDR2 are read off the germline V gene as SGHTA and FQGTGA. In Seattle, one collaborating source enrolled patients while the infection was active and tracked those patients longitudinally over the course of disease. Whole blood was collected in K2EDTA tubes by collaborating institutions according to the institutions' own protocols. Collaborator samples were shipped for TCRbeta analysis as frozen whole blood, isolated PBMCs, or DNA extracted from either sample type.

TCRbeta CDR3 regions were amplified from genomic DNA by means of the immunoSEQ Assay, a bias-controlled multiplex PCR. Concerning the study's data processing: The number of nucleated cells in each sample was estimated by amplification of reference gene primers within the assay. To quantify the absolute abundance of each unique TCRbeta CDR3 rearrangement, sequence reads were collapsed and filtered. For each sample, productive Simpson clonality was calculated as the square root of Simpson's diversity index across productive rearrangements. TCRdb stores this immuneACCESS table with in-frame sequences only. Part of the clones is absent; in the studies checked, under half of the shortfall reflects unresolved V genes, and no reason is known for the rest. V and J calls and clone size follow that table, whereas D and trimming were derived from the DNA. Present in this sample are a few hundred thousand clones, over 85% of which were seen just once. The top ten hold 0.65% to 1% of the sample.

The chain uses TRBV7-3 and TRBJ2-1; 8 middle bases align to TRBD2. What was sequenced was peripheral blood. The sequence was collected from a man between 18 and 29 years old with COVID-19, enrolled during active disease. The DNA sequence follows: TGTGCCAGCAGCTCAGCCGGGACTAGAGATGAGCAGTTCTTC. Its protein is CASSSAGTRDEQFF.